This T cell receptor beta chain derives from a study of cytotoxic CD8 clonotypes in ibrutinib-treated CLL. General study results and limits: Elevated clonality accompanied ibrutinib response, with a return toward baseline values at progression. Relative to age-matched healthy donors, clonality at baseline was higher, and it tracked circulating CD8+ T-cell counts.

Regarding this clone: Its target is unknown.

From germline, CDR1 is SQVTM and CDR2 ANQGSEA. CDR3 length equals 13 residues. V was cut by 3 bases and J by 3 bases, with 8 bases left in between. Repertoires were generated with immunoSEQ multiplex PCR, while TCRdb's copy carries only in-frame clones and drops some. The top ten hold 6.3% of the sample, which has about 330,000 clones, about 64% seen once. The clonotype comes from a human donor with chronic lymphocytic leukemia. This chain joins TRBV29-1 and TRBJ2-2; D remains unclear. Sequenced here: PBMCs, sampled after 36 months of ibrutinib treatment. The CDR3 sequence: CSVEVAHTGELFF. For the CDR3, the DNA is TGCAGCGTTGAGGTAGCCCACACCGGGGAGCTGTTTTTT.